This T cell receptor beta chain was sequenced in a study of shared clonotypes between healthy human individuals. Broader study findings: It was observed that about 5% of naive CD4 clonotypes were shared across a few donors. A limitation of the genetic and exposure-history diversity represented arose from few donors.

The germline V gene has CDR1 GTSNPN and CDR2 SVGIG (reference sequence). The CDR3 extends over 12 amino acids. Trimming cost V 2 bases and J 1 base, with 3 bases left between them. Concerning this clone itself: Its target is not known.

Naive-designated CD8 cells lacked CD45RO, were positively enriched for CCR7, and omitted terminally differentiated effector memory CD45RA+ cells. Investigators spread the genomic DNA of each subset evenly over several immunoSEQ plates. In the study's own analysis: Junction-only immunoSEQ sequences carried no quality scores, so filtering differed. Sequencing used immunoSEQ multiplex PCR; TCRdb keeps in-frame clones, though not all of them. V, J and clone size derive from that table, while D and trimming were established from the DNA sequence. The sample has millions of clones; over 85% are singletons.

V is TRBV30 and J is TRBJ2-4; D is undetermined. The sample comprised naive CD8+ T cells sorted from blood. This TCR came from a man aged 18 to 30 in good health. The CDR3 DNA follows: TGTGCCTGGAGTTCGGCCAAAAACATTCAGTACTTC. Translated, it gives CAWSSAKNIQYF.